This T cell receptor (beta chain) was sequenced during a study of CD8 T cells in Susac syndrome. The study, taken as a whole, reports: It was acknowledged in the study that its TCR sequencing and HLA analysis involved a relatively small number of individuals.

This CDR3 comprises 15 residues. Trimming stripped 5 bases from V and 1 base from J, with 14 bases between. CDR1 LNHDA and CDR2 SQIVND come from the germline V gene (reference sequence). In blood CD8+ and CD4+ T cells, TCR beta underwent sequencing. The CD8+ and CD4+ T cells were negatively isolated, with the TEMRA cells enriched by FACS. About this clonotype itself: Its specificity is unknown.

It was with random hexamers that about 0.45 to 1 ug RNA was reverse transcribed. Amplification of TCR beta CDR3 was carried out by immunoSEQ multiplex PCR, which covered 54 Vbeta and 13 Jbeta segments. TCRdb re-derived calls from the immunoSEQ multiplex PCR reads in MiXCR, one entry per CDR3 protein. Found here are about 250,000 distinct CDR3 sequences, around 93% of them singletons; the top ten hold around 0.07%. Sequenced sample: CD4+ T cells from PBMCs. This TCR derives from a human donor with multiple sclerosis. The rearrangement joins TRBV19 to TRBJ1-1; D call uncertain. This CDR3 is CASSVFLAPNTEAFF. In DNA, the CDR3 is TGTGCCAGTAGTGTATTTCTGGCCCCGAACACTGAAGCTTTCTTT.